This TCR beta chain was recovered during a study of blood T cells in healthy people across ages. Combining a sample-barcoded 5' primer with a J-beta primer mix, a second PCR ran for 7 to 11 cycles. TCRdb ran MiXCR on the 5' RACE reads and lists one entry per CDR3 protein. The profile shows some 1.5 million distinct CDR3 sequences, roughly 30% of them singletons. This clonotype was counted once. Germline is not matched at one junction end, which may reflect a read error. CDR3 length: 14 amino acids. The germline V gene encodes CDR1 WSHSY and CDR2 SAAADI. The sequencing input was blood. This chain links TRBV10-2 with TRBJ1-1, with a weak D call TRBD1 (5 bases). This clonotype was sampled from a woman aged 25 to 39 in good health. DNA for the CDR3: TGCGCCGGCAGTGAGTTGACGACAGTCACTGAAGCTTTCTTT. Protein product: CAGSELTTVTEAFF.